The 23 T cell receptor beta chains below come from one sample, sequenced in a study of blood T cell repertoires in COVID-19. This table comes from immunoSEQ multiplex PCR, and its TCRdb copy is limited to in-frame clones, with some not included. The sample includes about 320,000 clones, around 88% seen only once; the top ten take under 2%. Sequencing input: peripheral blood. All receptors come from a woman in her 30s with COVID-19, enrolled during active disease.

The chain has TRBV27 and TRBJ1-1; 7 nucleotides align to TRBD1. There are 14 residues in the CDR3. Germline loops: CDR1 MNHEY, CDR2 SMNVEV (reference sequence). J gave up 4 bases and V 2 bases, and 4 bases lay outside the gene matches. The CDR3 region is CASSLDRVGTEAFF. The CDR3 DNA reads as TGTGCCAGCAGTTTAGACAGGGTGGGCACTGAAGCTTTCTTT.

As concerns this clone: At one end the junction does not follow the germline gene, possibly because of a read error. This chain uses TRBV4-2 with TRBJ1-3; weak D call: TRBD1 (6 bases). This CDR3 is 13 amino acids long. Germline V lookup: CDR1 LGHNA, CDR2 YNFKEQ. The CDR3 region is CASSQLTTGTPRF. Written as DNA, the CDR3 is TGTGCCAGCAGCCAACTTACTACCGGGACACCTAGATTT.

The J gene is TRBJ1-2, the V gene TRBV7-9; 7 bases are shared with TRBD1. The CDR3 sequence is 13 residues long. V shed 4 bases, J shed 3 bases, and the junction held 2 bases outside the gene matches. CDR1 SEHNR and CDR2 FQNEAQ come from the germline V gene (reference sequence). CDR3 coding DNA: TGTGCCAGCAGCTCGACAGGGTACTATGGCTACACCTTC. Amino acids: CASSSTGYYGYTF.

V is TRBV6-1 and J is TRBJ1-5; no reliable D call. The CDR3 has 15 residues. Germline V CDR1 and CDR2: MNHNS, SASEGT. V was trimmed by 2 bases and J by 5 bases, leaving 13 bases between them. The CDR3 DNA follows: TGTGCCAGCAGTGAACAGTGGCAGGTGGATCAGCCCCAGCATTTT. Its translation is CASSEQWQVDQPQHF.

CDR3 loop: CASSWGVGLETQYF. In nucleotides, the CDR3 is TGTGCCAGCAGCTGGGGGGTCGGGCTGGAGACCCAGTACTTC. The chain joins TRBV7-8 to TRBJ2-5; TRBD2 might be the D (6 bases). The V gene lost 4 bases and the J gene lost 5 bases, with 14 bases spanning the gap. Germline V gene data show CDR1 as SGHVS and CDR2 as FQNEAQ. The CDR3 length is 14 residues.

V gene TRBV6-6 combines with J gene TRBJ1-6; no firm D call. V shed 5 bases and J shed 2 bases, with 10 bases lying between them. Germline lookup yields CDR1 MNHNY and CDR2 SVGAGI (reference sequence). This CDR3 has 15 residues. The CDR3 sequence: CASSQTPAYNSPLHF. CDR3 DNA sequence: TGTGCCAGCAGTCAGACTCCCGCCTATAATTCACCCCTCCACTTT.

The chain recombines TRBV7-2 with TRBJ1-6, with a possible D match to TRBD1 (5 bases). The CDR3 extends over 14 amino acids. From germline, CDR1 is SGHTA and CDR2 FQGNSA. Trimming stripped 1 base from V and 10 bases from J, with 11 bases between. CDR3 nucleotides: TGTGCCAGCAGCTTAGTGGGTGCAGGGTCACCCCTCCACTTT. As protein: CASSLVGAGSPLHF.

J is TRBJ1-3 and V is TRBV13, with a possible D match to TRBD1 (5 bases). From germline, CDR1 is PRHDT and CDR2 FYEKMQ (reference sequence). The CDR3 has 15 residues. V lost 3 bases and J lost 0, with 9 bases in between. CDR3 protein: CASSFDSLSGNTIYF. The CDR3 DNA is TGTGCCAGCAGCTTCGACAGCCTCTCTGGAAACACCATATATTTT. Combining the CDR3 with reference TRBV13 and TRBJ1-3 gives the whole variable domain AAGVIQSPRHLIKEKRETATLKCYPIPRHDTVYWYQQGPGQDPQFLISFYEKMQSDKGSIPDRFSAQQFSDYHSELNMSSLELGDSALYFCASSFDSLSGNTIYFGEGSWLTVV.

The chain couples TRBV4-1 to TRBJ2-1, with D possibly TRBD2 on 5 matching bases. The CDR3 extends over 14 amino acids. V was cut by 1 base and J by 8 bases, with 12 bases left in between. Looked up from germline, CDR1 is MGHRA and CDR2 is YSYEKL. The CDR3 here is CASSQVVPGDEQFF. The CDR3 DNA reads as TGCGCCAGCAGCCAAGTGGTCCCCGGGGATGAGCAGTTCTTC.

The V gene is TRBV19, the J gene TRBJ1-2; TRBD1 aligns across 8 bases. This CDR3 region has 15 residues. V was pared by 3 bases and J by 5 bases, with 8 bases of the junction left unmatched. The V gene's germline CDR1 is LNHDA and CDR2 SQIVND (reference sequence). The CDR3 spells CASSINAGGAYGYTF. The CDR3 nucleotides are TGTGCCAGTAGTATCAATGCAGGGGGCGCGTATGGCTACACCTTC. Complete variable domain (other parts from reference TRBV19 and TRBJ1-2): DGGITQSPKYLFRKEGQNVTLSCEQNLNHDAMYWYRQDPGQGLRLIYYSQIVNDFQKGDIAEGYSVSREKKESFPLTVTSAQKNPTAFYLCASSINAGGAYGYTFGSGTRLTVV.

The CDR3 DNA sequence: TGTGCCAGCACCCAGACAGGGGGCATCGATGGCTACACCTTC. Its translation: CASTQTGGIDGYTF. The chain couples TRBV6-5 to TRBJ1-2, with 10 positions matching TRBD1. The CDR3 extends over 14 amino acids. The germline V gene has CDR1 MNHEY and CDR2 SVGAGI. V dropped 7 bases and J dropped 6; count of bases not matched to a gene: 8.

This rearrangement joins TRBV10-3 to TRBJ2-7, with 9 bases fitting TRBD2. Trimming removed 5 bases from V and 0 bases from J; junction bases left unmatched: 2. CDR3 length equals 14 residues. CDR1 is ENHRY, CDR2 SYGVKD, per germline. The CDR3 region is CAISSGGLSYEQYF. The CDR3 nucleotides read TGTGCCATCAGTAGCGGGGGGCTCTCCTACGAGCAGTACTTC.

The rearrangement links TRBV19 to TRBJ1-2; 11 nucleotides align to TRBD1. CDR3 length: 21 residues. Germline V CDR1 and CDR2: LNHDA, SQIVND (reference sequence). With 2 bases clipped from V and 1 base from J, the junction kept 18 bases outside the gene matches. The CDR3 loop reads CASSILGQGALKNLYNYGYTF. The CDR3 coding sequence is TGTGCCAGTAGTATATTAGGACAGGGGGCTCTAAAGAACCTCTATAACTATGGCTACACCTTC.

The DNA for the CDR3 is TGTGCCACCTACAGGGGCCACCAGTACGGGGAGCAGTACTTC. Residues: CATYRGHQYGEQYF. V and J are TRBV24-1 and TRBJ2-7, with 7 bases lining up with TRBD1. V gave up 9 bases and J gave up 7 bases; unmatched junction bases: 14. The CDR3 length is 14 residues. Per germline, CDR1 KGHDR and CDR2 SFDVKD.

CDR3 in amino acids: CASSDGQVGGYGYTF. In nucleotides, the CDR3 is TGTGCCAGCAGCGACGGACAGGTCGGGGGCTATGGCTACACCTTC. The chain joins TRBV9 to TRBJ1-2; 7 positions agree with TRBD1. The length of the CDR3 is 15 residues. The V and J ends lost 3 bases and 4 bases, in that order; junction bases with no gene match: 9. Germline CDR1 SGDLS, CDR2 YYNGEE. Full variable domain (outside the CDR3, taken from reference TRBV9 and TRBJ1-2): DSGVTQTPKHLITATGQRVTLRCSPRSGDLSVYWYQQSLDQGLQFLIQYYNGEERAKGNILERFSAQQFPDLHSELNLSSLELGDSALYFCASSDGQVGGYGYTFGSGTRLTVV.

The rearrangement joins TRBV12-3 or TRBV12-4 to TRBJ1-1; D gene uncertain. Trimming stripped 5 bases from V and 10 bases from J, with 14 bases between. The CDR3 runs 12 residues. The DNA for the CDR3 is TGTGCCAGCAGTGACCGCCGTTCGGGAGCTTTCTTT. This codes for CASSDRRSGAFF.

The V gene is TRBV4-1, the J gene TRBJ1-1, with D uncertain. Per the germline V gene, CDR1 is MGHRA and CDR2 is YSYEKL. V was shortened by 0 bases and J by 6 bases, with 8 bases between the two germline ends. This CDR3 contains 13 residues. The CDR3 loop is CASSQDRHAEAFF. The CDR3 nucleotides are TGCGCCAGCAGCCAAGATCGACACGCTGAAGCTTTCTTT.

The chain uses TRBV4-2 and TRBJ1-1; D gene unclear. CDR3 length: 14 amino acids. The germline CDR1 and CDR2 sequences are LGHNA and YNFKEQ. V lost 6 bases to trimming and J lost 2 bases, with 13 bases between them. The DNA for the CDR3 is TGTGCCAGCAGTCCCGAGGAAGCTAACACTGAAGCTTTCTTT. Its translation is CASSPEEANTEAFF.

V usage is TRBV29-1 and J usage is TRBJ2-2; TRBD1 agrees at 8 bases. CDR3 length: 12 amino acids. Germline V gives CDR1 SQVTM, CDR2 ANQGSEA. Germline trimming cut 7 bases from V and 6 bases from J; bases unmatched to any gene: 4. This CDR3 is CSAETGAGELFF. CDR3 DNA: TGCAGCGCTGAGACAGGGGCCGGGGAGCTGTTTTTT.

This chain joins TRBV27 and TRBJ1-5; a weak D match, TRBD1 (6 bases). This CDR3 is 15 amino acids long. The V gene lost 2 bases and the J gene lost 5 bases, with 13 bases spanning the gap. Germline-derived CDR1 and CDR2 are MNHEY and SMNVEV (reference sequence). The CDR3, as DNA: TGTGCCAGCAGTTTAAAGGCAGGGGCCCATCAGCCCCAGCATTTT. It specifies CASSLKAGAHQPQHF.

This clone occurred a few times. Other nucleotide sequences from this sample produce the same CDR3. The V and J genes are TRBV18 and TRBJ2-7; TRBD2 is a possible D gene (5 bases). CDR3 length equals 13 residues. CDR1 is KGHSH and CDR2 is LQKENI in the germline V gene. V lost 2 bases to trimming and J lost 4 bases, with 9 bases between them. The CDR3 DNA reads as TGTGCCAGCTCACCAGGTGGAGGTTACGAGCAGTACGTC. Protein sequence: CASSPGGGYEQYV.

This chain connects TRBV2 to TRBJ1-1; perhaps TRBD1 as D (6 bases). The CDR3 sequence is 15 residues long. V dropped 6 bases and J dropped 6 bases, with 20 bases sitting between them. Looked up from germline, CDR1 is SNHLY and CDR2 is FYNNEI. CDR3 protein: CASRNSGVLVSEAFF. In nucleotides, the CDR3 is TGTGCCAGCAGAAATTCAGGGGTTTTGGTCTCTGAAGCTTTCTTT.

Here the CDR3 DNA reads TGTGCCAGCAGCTTAGGCGTGCTAGCGGGGGTATCGGAAAACATTCAGTACTTC. Its translation is CASSLGVLAGVSENIQYF. The J gene is TRBJ2-4, the V gene TRBV7-9, with TRBD2 identical over 10 bases. Trimming took 1 base from V and 5 from J; bases not matched to a gene: 11. The CDR3 spans 18 residues. CDR1 is SEHNR, CDR2 FQNEAQ, per germline (reference sequence).